This TCR beta chain was obtained from a study of CD8 T cells in Susac syndrome. Reverse transcription of roughly 0.45 to 1 ug RNA was performed with random hexamers. TCRdb re-called the immunoSEQ multiplex PCR reads through MiXCR, storing one row per CDR3 protein. The sample comprises about 150,000 distinct CDR3 sequences, approximately 95% of which are singletons, and approximately 0.17% rests with the top ten. Trimming stripped 4 bases from V and 6 bases from J, with 18 bases between. The CDR3 consists of 16 residues. Germline CDR1 MGHRA, CDR2 YSYEKL. This sequence joins TRBV4-1 and TRBJ1-4, with D uncertain. The sequenced material came from CD4+ T cells from PBMCs. The clonotype comes from a human donor with Susac syndrome. The DNA of the CDR3 is TGCGCCAGCAGCCCGAACCACTTAGTGGTGGATGAAAAACTGTTTTTT. It encodes CASSPNHLVVDEKLFF.